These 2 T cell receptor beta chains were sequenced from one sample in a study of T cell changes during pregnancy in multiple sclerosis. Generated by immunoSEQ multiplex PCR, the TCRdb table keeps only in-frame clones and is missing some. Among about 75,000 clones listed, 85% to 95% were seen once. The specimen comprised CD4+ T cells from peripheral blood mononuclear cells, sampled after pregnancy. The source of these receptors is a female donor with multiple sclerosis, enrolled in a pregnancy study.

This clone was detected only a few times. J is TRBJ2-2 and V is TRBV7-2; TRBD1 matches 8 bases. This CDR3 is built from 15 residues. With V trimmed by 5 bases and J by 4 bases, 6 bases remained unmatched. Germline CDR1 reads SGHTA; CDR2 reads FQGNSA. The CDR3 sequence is CASSPTGAGTGELFF. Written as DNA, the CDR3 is TGTGCCAGCAGCCCGACAGGGGCGGGCACCGGGGAGCTGTTTTTT.

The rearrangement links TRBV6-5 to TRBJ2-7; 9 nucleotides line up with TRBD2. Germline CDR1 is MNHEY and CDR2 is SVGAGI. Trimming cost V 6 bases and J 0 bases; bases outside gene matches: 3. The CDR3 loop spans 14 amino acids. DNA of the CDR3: TGTGCCAGCAGAGAAGCGGGGGGCTCCTACGAGCAGTACTTC. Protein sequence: CASREAGGSYEQYF.